A selection of T cell receptor beta chains follows, all from one sample in a study of blood T cell repertoires in COVID-19. Profiled with immunoSEQ multiplex PCR; TCRdb holds only in-frame clones, not every one. The sample comprises tens of thousands of clones, around 89% of which are singletons, and 14% rests with the top ten. The sample consisted of peripheral blood. The receptors originated from a woman in her fifties or sixties with active COVID-19. The CDR3 runs from the conserved cysteine through the conserved F or W. Fields, in order: V gene, CDR3 length, J gene, CDR3 protein.

TRBV5-6	15	TRBJ1-3	CASSLEVQPGNTIYF
TRBV18	19	TRBJ1-4	CASSPGMTGGLWTNEKLFF
TRBV12-2	17	TRBJ2-3	CASRSLGPRQGSDTQYF
TRBV5-1	13	TRBJ2-7	CASSRDREHEQYF
TRBV27	16	TRBJ1-6	CASSTRQGTYNSPLHF
TRBV24-1	16	TRBJ2-3	CATSGRTSGGTDTQYF
TRBV3-1/TRBV3-2	17	TRBJ1-4	CASSLGRFDRVGEKLFF
TRBV5-6	16	TRBJ1-6	CASSLGPGESLTPLHF
TRBV28	17	TRBJ1-2	CASSETGTGLLNYGYTF
TRBV19	18	TRBJ2-1	CASSIDLPGRLLYNEQFF
TRBV6-5	15	TRBJ2-5	CASTPGGQGIETQYF
TRBV11-3	13	TRBJ2-7	CASSPGNSYEQYF
TRBV7-2	16	TRBJ2-7	CASSSRPRTGKYEQYF
TRBV5-4	16	TRBJ2-5	CASSLGGFRSQETQYF
TRBV6-6	18	TRBJ1-5	CASSPRYLQGYSNQPQHF
TRBV5-6	15	TRBJ1-6	CASSLQGLKNSPLHF
TRBV4-3	17	TRBJ1-4	CASSQDSPGTTNEKLFF
TRBV28	14	TRBJ2-1	CASRWGGPNNEQFF
TRBV19	13	TRBJ2-5	CASSGGLGETQYF
TRBV29-1	12	TRBJ2-1	CSVRQGPNEQFF
TRBV5-6	15	TRBJ2-7	CASSDGTGGAKNQYF
TRBV10-3	15	TRBJ1-2	CAISGRQLIKDGYTF
TRBV5-1	15	TRBJ1-1	CASSPGQGLNTEAFF
TRBV7-2	15	TRBJ2-1	CASRWTSGGEYEQFF
TRBV7-2	15	TRBJ1-5	CASSIQDSLNQPQHF
TRBV6-6	13	TRBJ2-7	CASSYGVPDEQYF
TRBV5-4	15	TRBJ2-7	CASSSGGGLTYEQYF
TRBV7-6	16	TRBJ2-7	CASSSRVGTGAGEQYF
TRBV5-1	15	TRBJ1-3	CASSLAGGTGNTIYF
TRBV27	13	TRBJ2-5	CASSPGGGRTQYF
TRBV4-2	15	TRBJ1-2	CASSQDRQGYYGYTF
TRBV10-2	17	TRBJ2-2	CASRLSGTGGAAGELFF
TRBV19	11	TRBJ2-7	CASSGGYEQYF
TRBV4-1	14	TRBJ2-5	CASSTRQGLETQYF
TRBV6-6	15	TRBJ2-1	CASRSGQSVYNEQFF
TRBV24-1	14	TRBJ2-5	CATSDPQGSETQYF
TRBV9	16	TRBJ1-3	CASSVAAGYSGNTIYF
TRBV12-3/TRBV12-4	11	TRBJ1-1	CASRAPGRAFF
TRBV5-4	15	TRBJ2-1	CASSLGTRTYNEQFF
TRBV7-9	15	TRBJ1-4	CASSRTGGTNEKLFF
TRBV4-2	17	TRBJ2-2	CASSPQPSGGAAGELFF
TRBV29-1	12	TRBJ2-7	CSVAGRGYEQYF
TRBV7-9	11	TRBJ2-7	CASSPGVVQYF
TRBV7-9	12	TRBJ1-1	CASTQGLGEAFF
TRBV5-8	16	TRBJ1-5	CASSFPGTGGNQPQHF
TRBV5-8	13	TRBJ1-1	CASSLSWQVEAFF
TRBV5-1	19	TRBJ2-1	CASSPQGQGAPISYNEQFF
TRBV6-1	13	TRBJ2-2	CASSESFTGELFF
TRBV6-5	14	TRBJ1-1	CASRLTGIYTEAFF
TRBV27	15	TRBJ1-2	CASSSPGQPFYGYTF
TRBV11-2	16	TRBJ2-7	CASSLEVGQGLYEQYF
TRBV7-2	12	TRBJ2-5	CASSLKRETQYF
TRBV7-3	14	TRBJ1-1	CASSLIGGSTEAFF